The next 11 T cell receptor beta chains were all read from a single sample in a study of blood T cell repertoires in COVID-19. TCRdb's copy holds only in-frame clones and misses some; the assay was immunoSEQ multiplex PCR. This table has more than 400,000 clones, around 90% appearing once. The specimen sequenced was PBMCs or T cells enriched from blood (not recorded which). All receptors come from a man aged 18 to 30 who had recovered from COVID-19.

The genes are TRBV11-3 and TRBJ2-5; 8 bases align to TRBD2. V shed 1 base and J 7 bases; nucleotides not matched to a gene: 8. Germline V gene sequence: CDR1 SGHNT, CDR2 YENEEA. This CDR3 has 15 amino acids. The CDR3 nucleotides are TGTGCCAGCAGCTTAGGATCGGGGGGGACGGGGACCCAGTACTTC. Translated: CASSLGSGGTGTQYF.

The chain employs TRBV5-1 and TRBJ1-2; TRBD1 matches at 7 bases. Trimming removed 1 base from V and 3 bases from J; junction bases left unmatched: 6. This CDR3 comprises 15 residues. Germline CDR1 SGHRS, CDR2 YFSETQ. The CDR3 region is CASSLTPTGDYGYTF. Written as DNA, the CDR3 is TGCGCCAGCAGCTTGACGCCTACAGGGGACTATGGCTACACCTTC.

The CDR3 reads CASSARVATNEKLFF. Written as DNA, the CDR3 is TGTGCCAGCAGTGCACGGGTGGCAACTAATGAAAAACTGTTTTTT. The V call is TRBV2, the J call TRBJ1-4; D not resolved. The CDR3 consists of 15 residues. V lost 4 bases, J lost 0 bases, and 9 bases lay in between. Germline CDR1 is SNHLY and CDR2 is FYNNEI.

The chain couples TRBV11-2 to TRBJ1-2; 7 bases align to TRBD1. The length of the CDR3 is 15 residues. Trimming removed 1 base from V and 3 bases from J; junction bases left unmatched: 5. Germline assignment: CDR1 SGHAT and CDR2 FQNNGV. In DNA, the CDR3 is TGTGCCAGCAGCTTAGGGGCAGGGGGTGACTATGGCTACACCTTC. Its translation: CASSLGAGGDYGYTF. Filled out from reference TRBV11-2 and TRBJ1-2, the complete variable domain reads EAGVAQSPRYKIIEKRQSVAFWCNPISGHATLYWYQQILGQGPKLLIQFQNNGVVDDSQLPKDRFSAERLKGVDSTLKIQPAKLEDSAVYLCASSLGAGGDYGYTFGSGTRLTVV.

The rearrangement joins TRBV27 to TRBJ2-7; 9 nucleotides line up with TRBD2. The CDR3 has 15 residues. Germline V lookup: CDR1 MNHEY, CDR2 SMNVEV (reference sequence). J gave up 1 base and V 2 bases, and 3 bases lay outside the gene matches. The CDR3 protein is CASSLATSGSYEQYF. In DNA form, the CDR3 reads TGTGCCAGCAGTTTAGCGACTAGCGGTTCCTACGAGCAGTACTTC.

This chain uses TRBV2 with TRBJ2-4; 8 nucleotides align to TRBD1. Germline assignment: CDR1 SNHLY and CDR2 FYNNEI. This CDR3 comprises 12 residues. J gave up 9 bases and V 6 bases, and 4 bases lay outside the gene matches. DNA of the CDR3: TGTGCCAGCAGGGCAGGGGGCTCCATTCAGTACTTC. Residues: CASRAGGSIQYF.

The chain recombines TRBV19 with TRBJ1-2; D is ambiguous. The ends were cut back, 3 bases at V and 3 bases at J, with 14 bases in the middle. Germline values: CDR1 LNHDA, CDR2 SQIVND (reference sequence). The CDR3 consists of 15 residues. DNA of the CDR3: TGTGCCAGTAGTATCGGATCAGGTATGGACTATGGCTACACCTTC. Protein: CASSIGSGMDYGYTF.

The chain employs TRBV2 and TRBJ2-3; 9 bases fit TRBD2. The V gene end was trimmed by 6 bases and the J gene end by 6 bases; junction bases not matched to a gene: 16. The germline V gene has CDR1 SNHLY and CDR2 FYNNEI. The CDR3 sequence is 17 residues long. CDR3 coding DNA: TGTGCCAGCAGCCCTCGGAAGGGCGGGAGGGCAGGGGATACGCAGTATTTT. It encodes CASSPRKGGRAGDTQYF.

The rearrangement uses TRBV19 and TRBJ1-3; tentative D call: TRBD1 (6 bases). The V end was cut by 6 bases, the J end by 2 bases, with 14 bases between. The germline V gene has CDR1 LNHDA and CDR2 SQIVND (reference sequence). The length of the CDR3 is 15 residues. The CDR3 is CASSPFRGPGNTIYF. In DNA form, the CDR3 reads TGTGCCAGTAGCCCTTTCAGGGGACCTGGAAACACCATATATTTT.

In its sample, this clone was seen a few times. The V and J genes are TRBV9 and TRBJ2-7; 12 nucleotides agree with TRBD2. CDR1 SGDLS and CDR2 YYNGEE come from the germline V gene. Trimming at V came to 3 bases and at J to 2 bases, leaving 0 bases not matched to a gene. This CDR3 spans 14 amino acids. The CDR3 DNA follows: TGTGCCAGCAGCGCTAGCGGGAGGGCCTACGAGCAGTACTTC. It specifies CASSASGRAYEQYF.

V gene TRBV27 combines with J gene TRBJ2-7; 8 nucleotides match TRBD2. Trimming cost V 4 bases and J 3 bases; bases outside gene matches: 8. Germline values: CDR1 MNHEY, CDR2 SMNVEV (reference sequence). This CDR3 is 15 amino acids long. The CDR3 bases are TGTGCCAGCAGTTCCCTAGCGGGTAGCCACTACGAGCAGTACTTC. Amino acid sequence: CASSSLAGSHYEQYF.